The 28 T cell receptor beta chains given below trace back to one sample, sequenced in a study of T cell repertoires in cytomegalovirus infection. Each CDR3 protein gets one entry after TCRdb re-called the reads with MiXCR. There are 100,000 to 150,000 distinct CDR3 sequences in the sample; 7% to 10% occur only once, and 10% lies in the top ten. Input material: PBMCs. Receptor source: a human donor in good health (CMV status not recorded). Some clones in this sample may be carry-over from other donors' samples.

This clonotype was found many times. The gene calls are TRBV12-3 or TRBV12-4 and TRBJ1-6; 9 nucleotides agree with TRBD1. V trimming: 5 bases; J trimming: 5 bases; junction bases outside the gene matches: 7. This CDR3 spans 16 amino acids. The CDR3 spells CASSVGTGNHNSPLHF. As DNA, the CDR3 is TGTGCCAGCAGTGTAGGGACAGGGAACCATAATTCACCCCTCCACTTT.

Points on this clonotype: The conserved final phenylalanine or tryptophan is absent from the CDR3, which likely points to a read error. The chain recombines TRBV7-9 with TRBJ2-1, with D hard to call. The V gene lost 5 bases and the J gene lost 10 bases, with 15 bases spanning the gap. The length of the CDR3 is 13 residues. Germline V gene data show CDR1 as SEHNR and CDR2 as FQNEAQ (reference sequence). This CDR3 is CASSATPQLEQFL. CDR3 DNA sequence: TGTGCCAGCAGCGCGACCCCACAGCTAGAGCAGTTCTTG.

Written as DNA, the CDR3 is TGTGCCAGCAGCCGGCCACCCTATGGCTACACCTTC. Translating gives CASSRPPYGYTF. The chain has TRBV2 and TRBJ1-2; no reliable D call. The CDR3 runs 12 residues. From germline, CDR1 is SNHLY and CDR2 FYNNEI. V was cut by 6 bases and J by 4 bases, with 9 bases left in between.

This clonotype was recorded at least ten times. Here the CDR3 reads CASSLAGDYTEETQYF. For the CDR3, the DNA is TGTGCCAGCAGCTTAGCTGGGGATTACACAGAAGAGACCCAGTACTTC. The chain joins TRBV7-2 to TRBJ2-5; D is uncertain. Trimming took 0 bases from V and 3 from J, leaving 14 bases between them. Germline V CDR1 and CDR2: SGHTA, FQGNSA. CDR3 length equals 16 residues.

A word on this clonotype: Possible read error: a much larger clone is one base away. This chain joins TRBV7-6 and TRBJ2-3, with a weak D call TRBD2 (5 bases). V shed 0 bases and J shed 4 bases, with 11 bases lying between them. The CDR3 runs 15 residues. CDR1 and CDR2 (germline): SGHVS, FNYEAQ. The CDR3 spells CASSLAGMNADTQYF. The CDR3 bases are TGTGCCAGCAGCTTAGCCGGGATGAACGCAGATACGCAGTATTTT.

There are many counts of this clonotype. The genes are TRBV20-1 and TRBJ2-7; D possibly corresponds to TRBD2 (7 bases). CDR3 size: 14 residues. CDR1 and CDR2 from the germline V gene are DFQATT and SNEGSKA (reference sequence). V was clipped by 5 bases and J by 4 bases, with 18 bases between them. The DNA for the CDR3 is TGCAGTGCTCCTTGGGCGGGGGCCCTTTACGAGCAGTACTTC. The encoded protein is CSAPWAGALYEQYF.

This clonotype has a count of ten or more. The chain employs TRBV19 and TRBJ2-1; 10 bases line up with TRBD1. CDR3 length: 15 residues. Germline lookup yields CDR1 LNHDA and CDR2 SQIVND (reference sequence). J gave up 5 bases and V 5 bases, and 6 bases lay outside the gene matches. The CDR3 is CASSLTGTGDNEQFF. Here the CDR3 DNA reads TGTGCCAGTAGTCTAACCGGGACAGGGGACAATGAGCAGTTCTTC.

The table lists this clonotype with many counts. V gene TRBV6-5 combines with J gene TRBJ2-5; 10 positions agree with TRBD1. V lost 6 bases to trimming and J lost 5 bases; unmatched junction nucleotides: 3. This CDR3 is 13 amino acids long. Germline V CDR1 and CDR2: MNHEY, SVGAGI. CDR3 DNA: TGTGCCAGCAGAGGGACAGGGGTTGAGACCCAGTACTTC. It encodes CASRGTGVETQYF.

This clonotype was picked up a small number of times. V gene TRBV3-1 combines with J gene TRBJ1-2, with 8 positions matching TRBD1. The ends lost 0 bases at V and 4 bases at J; junction bases unmatched: 4. Germline V gene sequence: CDR1 LGHDT, CDR2 YNNKEL (reference sequence). The CDR3 consists of 15 residues. CDR3 bases: TGTGCCAGCAGCCAAGATGCGACAGGGGCCTATGGCTACACCTTC. It is translated as CASSQDATGAYGYTF.

V gene TRBV18 combines with J gene TRBJ2-3; 8 bases line up with TRBD2. The V gene end was trimmed by 0 bases and the J gene end by 3 bases; junction bases not matched to a gene: 2. The CDR3 extends over 15 amino acids. Germline CDR1 and CDR2: KGHSH and LQKENI. The CDR3 spells CASSPPTSATDTQYF. Written as DNA, the CDR3 is TGTGCCAGCTCACCACCGACTAGCGCAACAGATACGCAGTATTTT. The variable domain in full, completed from reference TRBV18 and TRBJ2-3, reads NAGVMQNPRHLVRRRGQEARLRCSPMKGHSHVYWYRQLPEEGLKFMVYLQKENIIDESGMPKERFSAEFPKEGPSILRIQQVVRGDSAAYFCASSPPTSATDTQYFGPGTRLTVL.

This rearrangement joins TRBV27 to TRBJ2-6; D may be TRBD2 (5 bases). CDR1 is MNHEY and CDR2 is SMNVEV in the germline V gene (reference sequence). The CDR3 spans 17 residues. Trimming left V 2 bases short and J 0 bases short, with 11 bases between. The CDR3 region is CASSLGSHPSGANVLTF. The CDR3 DNA is TGTGCCAGCAGTTTAGGGAGTCACCCCTCTGGGGCCAACGTCCTGACTTTC.

This clonotype was counted at least ten times. The CDR3 is CASSPGGGLNEKLFF. CDR3 nucleotide sequence: TGTGCCAGCAGCCCGGGGGGAGGACTTAATGAAAAACTGTTTTTT. This sequence joins TRBV7-2 and TRBJ1-4; maybe TRBD1 (5 bases). The germline V and J ends were trimmed by 5 bases and 4 bases, with 14 bases remaining between them. The CDR3 contains 15 residues. From germline, CDR1 is SGHTA and CDR2 FQGNSA.

The table lists this clonotype with many counts. J is TRBJ1-2 and V is TRBV28; 8 bases match TRBD1. J lost 0 bases, V lost 4 bases, and 4 bases had no gene match. Germline assignment: CDR1 MDHEN and CDR2 SYDVKM. The CDR3 has 15 residues. CDR3 in amino acids: CASSSGQGPNYGYTF. The CDR3 DNA reads TGTGCCAGCAGTTCCGGACAGGGCCCTAACTATGGCTACACCTTC.

This clonotype turned up a few times. The chain combines TRBV12-5 with TRBJ2-3, with 9 bases aligning to TRBD2. The V segment lost 2 bases and the J segment 0 bases; nucleotides outside the gene matches: 6. The germline gives CDR1 LGHNT, CDR2 FRNRAP. The CDR3 is 17 amino acids. CDR3 sequence: CASGLTLTSGSTDTQYF. Written as DNA, the CDR3 is TGTGCTAGTGGTTTGACACTGACTAGCGGTAGCACAGATACGCAGTATTTT.

The sample holds many counts of this clonotype. The chain couples TRBV20-1 to TRBJ2-5; 12 bases match TRBD2. The CDR3 extends over 15 amino acids. With V trimmed by 2 bases and J by 4 bases, 5 bases remained unmatched. Germline V gene sequence: CDR1 DFQATT, CDR2 SNEGSKA (reference sequence). In DNA form, the CDR3 reads TGCAGTGCTAGACCGACTAGCGGGAGTTCAGAGACCCAGTACTTC. Its protein is CSARPTSGSSETQYF.

The chain uses TRBV5-1 and TRBJ2-1; D may be TRBD2 (5 bases). From germline, CDR1 is SGHRS and CDR2 YFSETQ. The CDR3 is 15 residues long. Between the trimmed V and J ends, which lost 0 bases and 6 bases, there was a span of 13 bases. CDR3 sequence: CASSLESGSVNEQFF. CDR3 nucleotide sequence: TGCGCCAGCAGCTTGGAATCGGGGAGCGTCAATGAGCAGTTCTTC.

This clonotype was recorded many times. The J gene is TRBJ2-1, the V gene TRBV7-8, with D possibly TRBD2 on 5 matching bases. V lost 10 bases, J lost 0 bases, and 16 bases lay in between. Germline V gene sequence: CDR1 SGHVS, CDR2 FQNEAQ. This CDR3 contains 15 residues. The CDR3 DNA sequence: TGTGCCACTTTACGGGAATCGCGCTCCTACAATGAGCAGTTCTTC. Its protein is CATLRESRSYNEQFF.

This clonotype was observed a few times. The rearrangement uses TRBV25-1 and TRBJ2-2; D might be TRBD1 (6 bases). From germline, CDR1 is MGHDK and CDR2 SYGVNS. The CDR3 has 14 amino acids. Trimming shortened V by 7 bases and J by 2 bases, and 11 bases separated the two germline ends. DNA for the CDR3: TGTGCCAGCACCTGGGGGACAAACACCGGGGAGCTGTTTTTT. Its protein is CASTWGTNTGELFF.

This clonotype was seen repeatedly, ten times or more. The gene calls are TRBV10-3 and TRBJ2-3; no firm D call. Germline CDR1 reads ENHRY; CDR2 reads SYGVKD. This CDR3 has 14 amino acids. V shed 5 bases and J shed 3 bases, with 12 bases lying between them. The CDR3 bases are TGTGCCATCAGTCTCCGGACGGAGACAGATACGCAGTATTTT. The encoded protein is CAISLRTETDTQYF.

The chain employs TRBV29-1 and TRBJ1-2; D perhaps matches TRBD1 (6 bases). With 6 bases removed from V and 4 bases from J, the gap between germline ends came to 12 bases. CDR1 SQVTM and CDR2 ANQGSEA come from the germline V gene. There are 12 residues in the CDR3. The CDR3 DNA sequence: TGCAGCGTCGCCACAGGGAGCTATGGCTACACCTTC. Translation gives CSVATGSYGYTF.

This clonotype appeared many times. The chain couples TRBV5-1 to TRBJ2-2; 8 bases agree with TRBD1. V trimming: 4 bases; J trimming: 6 bases; junction bases outside the gene matches: 11. Germline loops: CDR1 SGHRS, CDR2 YFSETQ. This CDR3 has 16 amino acids. This chain's CDR3 is CASSRAGQGEPGELFF. The CDR3 DNA follows: TGCGCCAGCAGCCGCGCTGGACAGGGTGAGCCCGGGGAGCTGTTTTTT.

This sequence joins TRBV2 and TRBJ2-1; 7 positions agree with TRBD1. The CDR3 spans 14 residues. The V and J ends lost 9 bases and 3 bases, in that order; junction bases with no gene match: 8. Germline V gene lookup returns CDR1 SNHLY and CDR2 FYNNEI. CDR3 in amino acids: CASAPGQLYNEQFF. In DNA, the CDR3 is TGTGCCAGTGCCCCGGGACAGCTCTACAATGAGCAGTTCTTC. The variable domain in full, completed from reference TRBV2 and TRBJ2-1, reads EPEVTQTPSHQVTQMGQEVILRCVPISNHLYFYWYRQILGQKVEFLVSFYNNEISEKSEIFDDQFSVERPDGSNFTLKIRSTKLEDSAMYFCASAPGQLYNEQFFGPGTRLTVL.

This clonotype was observed many times. V is TRBV7-3 and J is TRBJ1-2; D is possibly TRBD1 (6 bases). From germline, CDR1 is SGHTA and CDR2 FQGTGA. V lost 0 bases to trimming and J lost 7 bases, with 15 bases between them. The CDR3 runs 15 residues. The CDR3 DNA reads as TGTGCCAGCAGCTTAACGTCTGGGCAGGGGTTTGGCTACACCTTC. Residues: CASSLTSGQGFGYTF.

This clonotype appeared many times. The genes are TRBV4-1 and TRBJ1-6; the match to TRBD1 covers 7 bases. Germline V gene data show CDR1 as MGHRA and CDR2 as YSYEKL. The CDR3 runs to 17 residues. Trimming at V came to 1 base and at J to 4 bases, leaving 7 bases not matched to a gene. CDR3 residues: CASSQGGGGRYNSPLHF. Written as DNA, the CDR3 is TGCGCCAGCAGCCAAGGAGGAGGGGGCAGGTATAATTCACCCCTCCACTTT.

This clonotype was seen ten or more times. The chain combines TRBV7-2 with TRBJ2-2; 9 nucleotides align to TRBD2. This CDR3 has 15 amino acids. The trim removed 3 bases at V and 4 bases at J, leaving 3 bases unmatched. Germline-derived CDR1 and CDR2 are SGHTA and FQGNSA. The CDR3 here is CASSFQTSGTGELFF. CDR3 DNA sequence: TGTGCCAGCAGCTTCCAGACTAGCGGCACCGGGGAGCTGTTTTTT.

This clonotype was counted many times. This chain uses TRBV7-2 with TRBJ1-2; D possibly corresponds to TRBD1 (6 bases). This CDR3 comprises 16 residues. Trimming took 5 bases from V and 3 from J, leaving 19 bases between them. Germline V CDR1 and CDR2: SGHTA, FQGNSA. CDR3 protein: CASSVFGTGKDYGYTF. The CDR3 DNA follows: TGTGCCAGCAGCGTTTTCGGAACAGGGAAGGACTATGGCTACACCTTC.

The sample holds many counts of this clonotype. This chain links TRBV29-1 with TRBJ2-3; 7 positions match TRBD1. The CDR3 has 13 residues. Per germline, CDR1 SQVTM and CDR2 ANQGSEA. V shed 3 bases and J 4 bases; nucleotides not matched to a gene: 4. This CDR3 is CSVEDRTPDTQYF. In DNA, the CDR3 is TGCAGCGTTGAGGACAGGACACCAGATACGCAGTATTTT.

As for this clonotype: This may stem from a read error, because a much larger clone lies one nucleotide away. V usage is TRBV12-3 or TRBV12-4 and J usage is TRBJ1-1, with TRBD1 identical over 7 bases. Germline trimming cut 7 bases from V and 4 bases from J; bases unmatched to any gene: 9. This CDR3 has 14 amino acids. The CDR3 DNA follows: TGTGCCAGCAAAATGACAGGGTTGGGCACTGAAGCTTTCTTT. The encoded protein is CASKMTGLGTEAFF.